The clone carrying this T cell receptor beta chain appeared many times. Its antigen is not known. The sample originates from a study of early T cells in non-severe SARS-CoV-2 infection. Broader study findings: Matching results from VDJdb favored anti-spike CD8 responses, leaving private and CD4 specificities undetected.

The V gene's germline CDR1 is LNHDA and CDR2 SQIVND (reference sequence). Trimming removed 3 bases at V and 5 bases at J, with 17 bases between. This CDR3 has 16 residues. Individual cDNA molecules received unique molecular identifiers. In TCRdb, the 5' RACE reads were re-called with MiXCR into one record per CDR3 protein. The sample has about 55,000 distinct CDR3 sequences; around 14% are singletons. This TCR came from an adult who was a healthcare worker with PCR-confirmed SARS-CoV-2 infection or an uninfected control (not recorded which). This rearrangement joins TRBV19 to TRBJ2-1, with TRBD1 as a possible D gene (6 bases). The sequencing used whole blood, collected at baseline. The DNA of the CDR3 is TGTGCCAGTAGTATCTGGGGAGCCGGGACAAACAATGAGCAGTTCTTC. This sequence encodes CASSIWGAGTNNEQFF.